This TCR beta chain came from a study of regulatory T cells in long-lasting Graves disease. The germline V and J ends were trimmed by 11 bases and 4 bases, with 11 bases remaining between them. The germline gives CDR1 SEHNR, CDR2 FQNEAQ (reference sequence). The CDR3 has 11 residues. This clonotype was recorded a few times. iRepertoire HTBI primers and Arm-PCR of CDR3 regions built TCR beta libraries. TCRdb itself ran the multiplex PCR reads through MiXCR, one entry per CDR3 protein. The data contain 450,000 to 500,000 distinct CDR3 sequences, 15% to 20% of them singletons. Time point meaning: newly diagnosed GD, antithyroid drugs for less than 3 months. From RNA extracted from PBMCs, the TCR library was made. The same sample was also studied in work on T cells in Graves' hyperthyroidism and ophthalmopathy. In that study: Clinical symptoms, serum thyroxine and TRAb, thyroid ultrasound and orbital computed tomography were used for the diagnoses. With the HTBI primer set, the TCR CDR3 went through a first round of RT-PCR.

The TCR was taken from a man aged 40-49 years with Graves disease. Sequenced here: peripheral blood mononuclear cells (PBMCs), sampled at new diagnosis, from a patient treated with antithyroid drugs. This chain joins TRBV7-9 and TRBJ1-2; TRBD1 might be the D (6 bases). CDR3 sequence reads: CAGDNSYGYTF. DNA for the CDR3: TGTGCCGGGGACAATTCCTATGGCTACACCTTC. The complete variable domain, with remaining parts taken from reference TRBV7-9 and TRBJ1-2, reads DTGVSQNPRHKITKRGQNVTFRCDPISEHNRLYWYRQTLGQGPEFLTYFQNEAQLEKSRLLSDRFSAERPKGSFSTLEIQRTEQGDSAMYLCAGDNSYGYTFGSGTRLTVV.